This T cell receptor beta chain was captured by sequencing in a study of human T cells and chemical hapten exposure. Study summary: Per-sample TCR yield variability stemmed mainly from small pooled library volume differences. Findings and limits, study-wide: The number of TCRs above 1 in 1000 frequency did not change after DPC sensitization.

TCRdb processed the 5' RACE reads anew with MiXCR; each CDR3 protein has one entry. The table has about 140,000 distinct CDR3 sequences, approximately 4% seen once. In this sample, this clonotype turned up many times. Its cognate antigen is unknown. The total RNA was obtained from whole blood that was not fractionated. The receptor comes from a female donor in good health.

CDR3 amino acids: CASSQSVGNSYNEQFF. DNA for the CDR3: TGTGCCAGCAGCCAGAGCGTCGGCAACTCCTACAATGAGCAGTTCTTC. The V gene is TRBV7-2, the J gene TRBJ2-1; D is unclear. This CDR3 region has 16 residues. Trimming shortened V by 5 bases and J by 0 bases, and 14 bases separated the two germline ends. Germline V gives CDR1 SGHTA, CDR2 FQGNSA.